These T cell receptor beta chains were read from a single sample in a study of blood T cell repertoires in COVID-19. Data came from immunoSEQ multiplex PCR; TCRdb stores just in-frame clones and leaves some out. The sample carries 150,000 or so clones, more than 75% recorded once. The material sequenced was peripheral blood. The receptor source for this set is a woman aged 50 to 60 with COVID-19, enrolled during active disease. CDR3s include the opening cysteine and the closing phenylalanine or tryptophan. D genes are given only for firm matches. Expanded clones are given a class, and other clones once, few, many or no size at all.

d_gene: -
v_gene: TRBV29-1
abundance: -
j_gene: TRBJ1-1
CDR3nt: TGCAGCGTTGAAGTCTCGCCAGGGAGGGTGAACACTGAAGCTTTCTTT
CDR3aa: CSVEVSPGRVNTEAFF

d_gene: TRBD1
v_gene: TRBV6-5
abundance: -
j_gene: TRBJ1-5
CDR3nt: TGTGCCAGCAGAGAGTGGACAGGGGACAATCAGCCCCAGCATTTT
CDR3aa: CASREWTGDNQPQHF

d_gene: -
v_gene: TRBV27
abundance: once
j_gene: TRBJ1-2
CDR3nt: TGTGCCAGCAGTTTAAGGAGGGATCCTAACTATGGCTACACCTTC
CDR3aa: CASSLRRDPNYGYTF

d_gene: TRBD1
v_gene: TRBV19
abundance: -
j_gene: TRBJ2-7
CDR3nt: TGTGCCAGTAGTATGATTACCGGGACAGGGTCCTACGAGCAGTACTTC
CDR3aa: CASSMITGTGSYEQYF

d_gene: -
v_gene: TRBV6-1
abundance: -
j_gene: TRBJ1-1
CDR3nt: TGTGCCAGCAGTTCCCCTTCCTACACTGAAGCTTTCTTT
CDR3aa: CASSSPSYTEAFF

d_gene: -
v_gene: TRBV5-4
abundance: -
j_gene: TRBJ2-5
CDR3nt: TGTGCCAGCAGCTTGGGAGGAGGGCGCGTACAAGAGACCCAGTACTTC
CDR3aa: CASSLGGGRVQETQYF

d_gene: -
v_gene: TRBV19
abundance: -
j_gene: TRBJ1-1
CDR3nt: TGTGCCAGTAGTATAGGATGGGGCAACACTGAAGCTTTCTTT
CDR3aa: CASSIGWGNTEAFF

d_gene: -
v_gene: TRBV5-1
abundance: -
j_gene: TRBJ2-5
CDR3nt: TGCGCCAGCTCTCTAAACGGGGACACGCAAGAGACCCAGTACTTC
CDR3aa: CASSLNGDTQETQYF

d_gene: TRBD2
v_gene: TRBV7-9
abundance: -
j_gene: TRBJ2-3
CDR3nt: TGTGCCAGCAGCTTAGGCCAGGGAGGGGATACGCAGTATTTT
CDR3aa: CASSLGQGGDTQYF

d_gene: -
v_gene: TRBV5-1
abundance: -
j_gene: TRBJ1-3
CDR3nt: TGCGCCAGCAGCTTGGAACAGGGCTCTGGAAACACCATATATTTT
CDR3aa: CASSLEQGSGNTIYF

d_gene: -
v_gene: TRBV30
abundance: -
j_gene: TRBJ2-3
CDR3nt: TGTGCCTGGAGGGTTCGGGGGATTATGACAGATACGCAGTATTTT
CDR3aa: CAWRVRGIMTDTQYF

d_gene: TRBD1
v_gene: TRBV7-9
abundance: few
j_gene: TRBJ2-1
CDR3nt: TGTGCCAGCAGGCAGGGACAGGACAATGAGCAGTTCTTC
CDR3aa: CASRQGQDNEQFF

d_gene: TRBD2
v_gene: TRBV27
abundance: -
j_gene: TRBJ2-1
CDR3nt: TGTGCCAGCAGTCCCGCGACAGGGACTAGCGGGCTGATCAATGAGCAGTTCTTC
CDR3aa: CASSPATGTSGLINEQFF

d_gene: -
v_gene: TRBV13
abundance: -
j_gene: TRBJ1-6
CDR3nt: TGTGCCAGCAGTTCCCCGGGAGACCTAAATTCACCCCTCCACTTT
CDR3aa: CASSSPGDLNSPLHF

d_gene: TRBD2
v_gene: TRBV10-2
abundance: once
j_gene: TRBJ2-1
CDR3nt: TGCGCCAGCAGTATAGTCACTAGCGGGGCGGGTGAGCAGTTCTTC
CDR3aa: CASSIVTSGAGEQFF

d_gene: -
v_gene: TRBV5-6
abundance: -
j_gene: TRBJ1-1
CDR3nt: TGTGCCAGCAGCTTGTGGACAGCGTGGGGCACTGAAGCTTTCTTT
CDR3aa: CASSLWTAWGTEAFF

d_gene: TRBD2
v_gene: TRBV27
abundance: -
j_gene: TRBJ2-3
CDR3nt: TGTGCCAGCAGTTTGGGCCCTCTGGGAGGGGCCCGGGATACGCAGTATTTT
CDR3aa: CASSLGPLGGARDTQYF

d_gene: TRBD2
v_gene: TRBV13
abundance: -
j_gene: TRBJ2-5
CDR3nt: TGTGCCAGCAGCCCACCCTTAGCCCCCCTAGCGGGGGTAGAGACCCAGTACTTC
CDR3aa: CASSPPLAPLAGVETQYF

d_gene: TRBD1
v_gene: TRBV7-6
abundance: -
j_gene: TRBJ2-1
CDR3nt: TGTGCCAGCAGCAAGGGACAGACGAACTCCTACAATGAGCAGTTCTTC
CDR3aa: CASSKGQTNSYNEQFF

d_gene: -
v_gene: TRBV9
abundance: -
j_gene: TRBJ2-3
CDR3nt: TGTGCCAGCAGCCCTCGACAAGTAGGTGCTCACACAGATACGCAGTATTTT
CDR3aa: CASSPRQVGAHTDTQYF

d_gene: -
v_gene: TRBV5-5
abundance: -
j_gene: TRBJ1-2
CDR3nt: TGTGCCAGCAGCCAAAGTGCGGGAACTTCAGGCCACTATGGCTACACCTTC
CDR3aa: CASSQSAGTSGHYGYTF

d_gene: -
v_gene: TRBV7-2
abundance: -
j_gene: TRBJ1-1
CDR3nt: TGTGCCAGCAGCTTAGAGGGCGGACAGAACACTGAAGCTTTCTTT
CDR3aa: CASSLEGGQNTEAFF

d_gene: -
v_gene: TRBV5-1
abundance: -
j_gene: TRBJ2-2
CDR3nt: TGCGCCAGCGGCTCAGCGAACACCGGGGAGCTGTTTTTT
CDR3aa: CASGSANTGELFF

d_gene: -
v_gene: TRBV7-2
abundance: -
j_gene: TRBJ2-7
CDR3nt: TGTGCCAGCCTCCGTGGGGGCCCTAGCTCCTACGAGCAGTACTTC
CDR3aa: CASLRGGPSSYEQYF

d_gene: TRBD1
v_gene: TRBV10-3
abundance: -
j_gene: TRBJ2-3
CDR3nt: TGTGCCATCAGTGAATGGGCAGGGGGCGAAACAGATACGCAGTATTTT
CDR3aa: CAISEWAGGETDTQYF

d_gene: TRBD1
v_gene: TRBV7-6
abundance: -
j_gene: TRBJ2-1
CDR3nt: TGTGCCAGCAGCGTAGAAACAGGGGGAAACTACAATGAGCAGTTCTTC
CDR3aa: CASSVETGGNYNEQFF

d_gene: -
v_gene: TRBV6-5
abundance: once
j_gene: TRBJ2-3
CDR3nt: TGTGCCAGCAGTTACGGAGGGGTGAGCACAGATACGCAGTATTTT
CDR3aa: CASSYGGVSTDTQYF

d_gene: -
v_gene: TRBV28
abundance: -
j_gene: TRBJ1-5
CDR3nt: TGTGCCAGCACCTGGACAGCTTCCAATCAGCCCCAGCATTTT
CDR3aa: CASTWTASNQPQHF

d_gene: -
v_gene: TRBV28
abundance: -
j_gene: TRBJ1-1
CDR3nt: TGTGCCAGCACCCGTATGAACACTGAAGCTTTCTTT
CDR3aa: CASTRMNTEAFF

d_gene: TRBD2
v_gene: TRBV27
abundance: -
j_gene: TRBJ2-5
CDR3nt: TGTGCCAGCAGTACTCAGGGATCTCGGGGGGAAGAGACCCAGTACTTC
CDR3aa: CASSTQGSRGEETQYF

d_gene: -
v_gene: TRBV30
abundance: -
j_gene: TRBJ1-2
CDR3nt: TGTGCCTGGAGTGTTTTGGACAGCTATGGCTACACCTTC
CDR3aa: CAWSVLDSYGYTF

d_gene: TRBD1
v_gene: TRBV2
abundance: once
j_gene: TRBJ2-5
CDR3nt: TGTGCCAGCAGTGAAGAGAGGGGGCTCGGGGAGACCCAGTACTTC
CDR3aa: CASSEERGLGETQYF

d_gene: TRBD1
v_gene: TRBV2
abundance: -
j_gene: TRBJ2-7
CDR3nt: TGTGCCAGCAGTGAGACGGACAGGGTTGGTCCCTACGAGCAGTACTTC
CDR3aa: CASSETDRVGPYEQYF

d_gene: TRBD1
v_gene: TRBV5-1
abundance: -
j_gene: TRBJ1-2
CDR3nt: TGCGCCAGCAGCTTGGGACAGGGGGCGCCTTGGGGCTACACCTTC
CDR3aa: CASSLGQGAPWGYTF

d_gene: TRBD1
v_gene: TRBV28
abundance: -
j_gene: TRBJ2-1
CDR3nt: TGTGCCAGCGGAACGTCGGGACAGGGCAGCAATGAGCAGTTCTTC
CDR3aa: CASGTSGQGSNEQFF

d_gene: -
v_gene: TRBV11-2
abundance: -
j_gene: TRBJ2-3
CDR3nt: TGTGCCAGCACTCAGAGCACAGATACGCAGTATTTT
CDR3aa: CASTQSTDTQYF

d_gene: -
v_gene: TRBV9
abundance: few
j_gene: TRBJ1-2
CDR3nt: TGTGCCAGCAGCCCTCCCGGGAATAACTATGGCTACACCTTC
CDR3aa: CASSPPGNNYGYTF

d_gene: -
v_gene: TRBV14
abundance: once
j_gene: TRBJ1-6
CDR3nt: TGTGCCAGCAGCCAAGATGGACTCTATAATTCACCCCTCCACTTT
CDR3aa: CASSQDGLYNSPLHF

d_gene: TRBD1
v_gene: TRBV6-5
abundance: -
j_gene: TRBJ1-5
CDR3nt: TGTGCCAGCAGTTTCGGACAGGGAGGACAGCCCCAGCATTTT
CDR3aa: CASSFGQGGQPQHF

d_gene: -
v_gene: TRBV30
abundance: -
j_gene: TRBJ1-1
CDR3nt: TGTGCCTGGAGTGGAGCGGCAGGCCCTGGGAACACTGAAGCTTTCTTT
CDR3aa: CAWSGAAGPGNTEAFF

d_gene: -
v_gene: TRBV28
abundance: -
j_gene: TRBJ1-5
CDR3nt: TGTGCCAGCAGTTTTCATGGGCGCAATCAGCCCCAGCATTTT
CDR3aa: CASSFHGRNQPQHF

d_gene: -
v_gene: TRBV11-3
abundance: -
j_gene: TRBJ2-7
CDR3nt: TGTGCCAGCAGCTTAGCATTGACAGGAACCTACGAGCAGTACTTC
CDR3aa: CASSLALTGTYEQYF

d_gene: TRBD1
v_gene: TRBV5-1
abundance: -
j_gene: TRBJ1-1
CDR3nt: TGCGCCAGCAATTGGGGGGGACAGGGTTGGACTGAAGCTTTCTTT
CDR3aa: CASNWGGQGWTEAFF

d_gene: -
v_gene: TRBV6-1
abundance: -
j_gene: TRBJ2-2
CDR3nt: TGTGCCAGCAGTGAATATGTTGCAGGGAACACCGGGGAGCTGTTTTTT
CDR3aa: CASSEYVAGNTGELFF

d_gene: -
v_gene: TRBV10-3
abundance: once
j_gene: TRBJ1-1
CDR3nt: TGTGCCATCAGTGAAGCACAGCCTAACACTGAAGCTTTCTTT
CDR3aa: CAISEAQPNTEAFF

d_gene: TRBD1
v_gene: TRBV10-3
abundance: -
j_gene: TRBJ2-1
CDR3nt: TGTGCCATCGCCGGGACAGGGAACAATGAGCAGTTCTTC
CDR3aa: CAIAGTGNNEQFF